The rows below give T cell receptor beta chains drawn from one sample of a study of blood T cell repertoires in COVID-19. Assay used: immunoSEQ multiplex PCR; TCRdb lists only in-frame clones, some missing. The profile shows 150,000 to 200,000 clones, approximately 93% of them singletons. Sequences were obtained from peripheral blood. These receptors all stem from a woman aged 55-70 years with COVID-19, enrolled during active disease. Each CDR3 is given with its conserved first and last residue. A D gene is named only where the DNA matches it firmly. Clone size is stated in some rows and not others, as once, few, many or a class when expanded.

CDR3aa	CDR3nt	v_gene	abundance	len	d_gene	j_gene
CASSAAGGTEAFF	TGTGCCAGCAGCGCCGCGGGGGGGACTGAAGCTTTCTTT	TRBV3-1/TRBV3-2	-	13	-	TRBJ1-1
CASMSRTSGGETQYF	TGCGCCAGCATGAGCAGGACTAGCGGGGGAGAGACCCAGTACTTC	TRBV5-1	-	15	TRBD2	TRBJ2-5
CASSLGQGALDTEAFF	TGTGCCAGCAGCTTGGGGCAGGGGGCGTTGGACACTGAAGCTTTCTTT	TRBV5-4	-	16	TRBD1	TRBJ1-1
CASSVHSGAEETQYF	TGTGCCAGCAGCGTCCATAGCGGGGCGGAGGAGACCCAGTACTTC	TRBV9	-	15	TRBD2	TRBJ2-5
CSVLPTGVPNEKLFF	TGCAGCGTTCTTCCTACAGGGGTCCCTAATGAAAAACTGTTTTTT	TRBV29-1	-	15	TRBD1	TRBJ1-4
CASSHTVDNSPLHF	TGTGCCAGCAGCCACACCGTGGATAATTCACCCCTCCACTTT	TRBV7-9	once	14	-	TRBJ1-6
CAWSVHGGGLRVYEQYF	TGTGCCTGGAGTGTACATGGCGGGGGGCTCCGGGTCTACGAGCAGTACTTC	TRBV30	-	17	TRBD2	TRBJ2-7
CASRATPGEAQPQHF	TGCGCCAGCAGGGCCACCCCGGGGGAAGCTCAGCCCCAGCATTTT	TRBV5-1	-	15	-	TRBJ1-5
CASSRFREGDGYTF	TGTGCCAGCAGCCGATTCAGGGAAGGGGATGGCTACACCTTC	TRBV14	-	14	-	TRBJ1-2
CASSLTSGGHNEQFF	TGTGCCAGCAGCTTGACTAGCGGGGGACACAATGAGCAGTTCTTC	TRBV7-2	-	15	TRBD2	TRBJ2-1
CASSLAPDSSGNTIYF	TGCGCCAGCAGCTTGGCCCCGGACAGCTCTGGAAACACCATATATTTT	TRBV5-1	-	16	-	TRBJ1-3
CASRPPAGNTEAFF	TGTGCCAGCAGACCCCCCGCGGGGAACACTGAAGCTTTCTTT	TRBV2	-	14	-	TRBJ1-1
CASSTGQGMDTGELFF	TGTGCCAGCAGTACTGGTCAGGGGATGGACACCGGGGAGCTGTTTTTT	TRBV6-4	-	16	-	TRBJ2-2
CATSFLGTSGGTDTQYF	TGTGCCACCTCGTTCCTGGGGACTAGCGGGGGCACAGATACGCAGTATTTT	TRBV10-3	-	17	TRBD2	TRBJ2-3
CASSLEGGGNTGELFF	TGTGCCAGCAGCTTGGAGGGCGGGGGGAACACCGGGGAGCTGTTTTTT	TRBV5-4	-	16	TRBD2	TRBJ2-2
CASSDGLADTQYF	TGCGCCAGCAGTGACGGACTTGCAGATACGCAGTATTTT	TRBV5-1	-	13	-	TRBJ2-3
CASSQDTRRGGTDTQYF	TGTGCCAGCAGCCAAGATACTAGACGGGGGGGCACAGATACGCAGTATTTT	TRBV4-2	-	17	TRBD2	TRBJ2-3
CSVGKGRFDTGELFF	TGCAGCGTCGGGAAGGGTCGGTTCGACACCGGGGAGCTGTTTTTT	TRBV29-1	-	15	-	TRBJ2-2
CASRRSDTQYF	TGTGCCAGCAGGAGGTCAGATACGCAGTATTTT	TRBV7-2	-	11	-	TRBJ2-3
CASSQDPTSVRGTEAFF	TGTGCCAGCAGCCAAGATCCCACATCCGTCAGGGGCACTGAAGCTTTCTTT	TRBV14	-	17	-	TRBJ1-1
CASSQLVTGGQGQPQHF	TGTGCCAGCAGCCAACTCGTCACAGGGGGCCAGGGTCAGCCCCAGCATTTT	TRBV6-2/TRBV6-3	-	17	TRBD1	TRBJ1-5
CASSQEGTSASFGNTIYF	TGTGCCAGCAGCCAAGAGGGGACAAGTGCGAGCTTTGGAAACACCATATATTTT	TRBV4-2	once	18	-	TRBJ1-3
CASSQDGQGNQPQHF	TGTGCCAGCAGCCAAGATGGACAGGGCAACCAGCCCCAGCATTTT	TRBV4-2	-	15	TRBD1	TRBJ1-5
CASSQAEASPLHF	TGTGCCAGCAGCCAAGCGGAGGCATCACCCCTCCACTTT	TRBV3-1/TRBV3-2	-	13	-	TRBJ1-6
CAWSKVAGGSLSYEQYF	TGTGCCTGGAGTAAGGTAGCGGGGGGTTCTCTCTCCTACGAGCAGTACTTC	TRBV30	-	17	TRBD2	TRBJ2-7
CASSPLKGESHNEQFF	TGTGCCAGCAGCCCGCTAAAGGGGGAGAGCCACAATGAGCAGTTCTTC	TRBV4-2	-	16	-	TRBJ2-1
CASSPRGIGNQPQHF	TGTGCCAGCAGCCCCCGAGGTATTGGCAATCAGCCCCAGCATTTT	TRBV3-1/TRBV3-2	-	15	-	TRBJ1-5
CASSPGQGNQPQHF	TGTGCCAGCAGCCCGGGACAGGGGAATCAGCCCCAGCATTTT	TRBV5-8	-	14	TRBD1	TRBJ1-5
CASSLDGTGPYEQFF	TGCGCCAGCAGCTTGGACGGGACAGGGCCTTATGAGCAGTTCTTC	TRBV5-1	-	15	TRBD1	TRBJ2-1
CASSRTQGVDEKLFF	TGTGCCAGCAGCCGAACCCAGGGGGTTGATGAAAAACTGTTTTTT	TRBV7-9	-	15	TRBD1	TRBJ1-4
CASSWGTGGQETQYF	TGTGCCAGCAGCTGGGGGACAGGGGGCCAAGAGACCCAGTACTTC	TRBV5-6	once	15	TRBD1	TRBJ2-5
CASSDRNSKLYGYTF	TGCGCCAGCAGTGATCGGAACAGCAAACTCTATGGCTACACCTTC	TRBV10-2	once	15	-	TRBJ1-2
CASSLGLPPYEQYF	TGTGCCAGCAGCCTGGGACTACCCCCCTACGAGCAGTACTTC	TRBV5-4	-	14	TRBD2	TRBJ2-7
CAIGRGEQFF	TGTGCCATTGGGAGAGGTGAGCAGTTCTTC	TRBV10-3	-	10	-	TRBJ2-1
CASSPRLAGLNNEQFF	TGCGCCAGCAGCCCGAGACTAGCGGGGCTTAACAATGAGCAGTTCTTC	TRBV5-1	-	16	TRBD2	TRBJ2-1
CASSFWGQGNEKLFF	TGTGCCAGCAGCTTTTGGGGACAGGGGAATGAAAAACTGTTTTTT	TRBV13	-	15	TRBD1	TRBJ1-4
CASSYKTSGGPYEQYF	TGTGCCAGCAGCTACAAGACTAGCGGGGGGCCCTACGAGCAGTACTTC	TRBV5-5	-	16	TRBD2	TRBJ2-7
CASRNWGDRNTIYF	TGTGCCAGCAGAAATTGGGGGGATAGAAACACCATATATTTT	TRBV5-4	-	14	-	TRBJ1-3
CAISAQRGAAQDTQYF	TGTGCCATCAGTGCTCAGCGGGGGGCCGCCCAAGATACGCAGTATTTT	TRBV10-3	-	16	TRBD2	TRBJ2-3
CASSYARTGVGYGYTF	TGTGCCAGCAGTTATGCCCGTACAGGGGTTGGCTATGGCTACACCTTC	TRBV6-5	-	16	TRBD1	TRBJ1-2
CASSLALRGVYGYTF	TGTGCCAGCAGCTTAGCGCTACGGGGGGTCTATGGCTACACCTTC	TRBV7-2	-	15	-	TRBJ1-2